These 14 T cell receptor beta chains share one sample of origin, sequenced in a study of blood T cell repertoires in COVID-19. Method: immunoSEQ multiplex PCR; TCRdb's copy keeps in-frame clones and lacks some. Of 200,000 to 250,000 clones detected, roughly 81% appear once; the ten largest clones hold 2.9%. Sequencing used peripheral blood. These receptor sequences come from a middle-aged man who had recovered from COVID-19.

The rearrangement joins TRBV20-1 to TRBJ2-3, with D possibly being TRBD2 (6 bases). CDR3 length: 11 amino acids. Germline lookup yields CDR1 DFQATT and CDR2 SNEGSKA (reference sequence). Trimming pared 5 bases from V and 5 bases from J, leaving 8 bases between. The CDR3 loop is CSAWRVDTQYF. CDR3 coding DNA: TGCAGTGCTTGGAGGGTAGATACGCAGTATTTT.

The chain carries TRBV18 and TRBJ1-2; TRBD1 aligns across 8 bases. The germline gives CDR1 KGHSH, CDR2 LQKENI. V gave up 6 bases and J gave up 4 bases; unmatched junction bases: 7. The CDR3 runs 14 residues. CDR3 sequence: CASSLDRGGYGYTF. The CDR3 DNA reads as TGTGCCAGCTCTCTCGACAGGGGAGGCTATGGCTACACCTTC.

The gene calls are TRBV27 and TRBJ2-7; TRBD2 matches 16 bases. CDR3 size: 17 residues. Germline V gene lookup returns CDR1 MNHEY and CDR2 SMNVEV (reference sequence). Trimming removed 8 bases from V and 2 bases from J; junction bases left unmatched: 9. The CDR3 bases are TGTGCCAGCGGCCCATGGGGACTAGCGGGAGGGCCCTACGAGCAGTACTTC. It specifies CASGPWGLAGGPYEQYF.

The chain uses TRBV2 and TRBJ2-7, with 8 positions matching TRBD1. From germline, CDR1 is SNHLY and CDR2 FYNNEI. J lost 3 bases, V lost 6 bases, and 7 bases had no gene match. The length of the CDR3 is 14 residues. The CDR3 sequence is CASRLRTGNYEQYF. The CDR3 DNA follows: TGTGCCAGCAGACTAAGGACAGGGAACTACGAGCAGTACTTC.

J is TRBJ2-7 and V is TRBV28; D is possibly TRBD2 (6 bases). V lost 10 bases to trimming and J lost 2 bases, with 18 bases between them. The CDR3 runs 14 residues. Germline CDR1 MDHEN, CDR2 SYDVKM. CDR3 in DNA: TGTGCCATCGGTTCGGGACTGCAACCCTACGAGCAGTACTTC. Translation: CAIGSGLQPYEQYF.

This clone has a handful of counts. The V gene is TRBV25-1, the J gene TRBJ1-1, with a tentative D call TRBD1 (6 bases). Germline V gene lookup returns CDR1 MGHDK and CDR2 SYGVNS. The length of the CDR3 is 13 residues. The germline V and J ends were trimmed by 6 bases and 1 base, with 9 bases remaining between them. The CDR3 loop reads CASSSQGNTEAFF. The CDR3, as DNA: TGTGCCAGCAGCTCACAGGGGAACACTGAAGCTTTCTTT.

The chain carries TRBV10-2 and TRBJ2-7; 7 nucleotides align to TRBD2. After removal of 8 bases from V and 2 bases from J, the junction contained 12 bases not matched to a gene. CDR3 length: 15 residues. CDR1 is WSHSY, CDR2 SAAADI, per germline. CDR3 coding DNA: TGCGCCAGCGGTGGAACCGGGACTACCACCTACGAGCAGTACTTC. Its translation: CASGGTGTTTYEQYF.

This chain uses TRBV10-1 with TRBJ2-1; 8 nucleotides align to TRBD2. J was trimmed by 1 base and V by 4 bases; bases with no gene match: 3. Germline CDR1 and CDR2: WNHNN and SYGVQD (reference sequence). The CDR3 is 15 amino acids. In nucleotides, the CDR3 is TGCGCCAGCAGTGCCGTAGCGGGATCCTACAATGAGCAGTTCTTC. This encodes CASSAVAGSYNEQFF.

Here the CDR3 reads CASSPRRIGQGTEAFF. DNA for the CDR3: TGTGCCAGCTCACCCCGAAGGATAGGGCAGGGCACTGAAGCTTTCTTT. The chain carries TRBV18 and TRBJ1-1, with D possibly matching TRBD1 (5 bases). The CDR3 has 16 residues. Trimming cost V 3 bases and J 4 bases, with 18 bases left between them. CDR1 is KGHSH and CDR2 is LQKENI in the germline V gene.

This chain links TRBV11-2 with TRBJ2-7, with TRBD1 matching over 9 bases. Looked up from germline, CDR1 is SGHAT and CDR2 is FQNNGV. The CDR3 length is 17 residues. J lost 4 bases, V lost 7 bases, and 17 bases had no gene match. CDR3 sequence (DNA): TGTGCCAGCACTGCCGGGACAGGGTACTTTGGGGCATACGAGCAGTACTTC. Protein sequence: CASTAGTGYFGAYEQYF.

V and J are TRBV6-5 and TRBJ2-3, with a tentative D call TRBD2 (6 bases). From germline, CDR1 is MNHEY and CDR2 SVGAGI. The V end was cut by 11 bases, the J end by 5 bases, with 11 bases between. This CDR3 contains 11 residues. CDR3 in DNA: TGTGCCGGAGGGATTTTAGATACGCAGTATTTT. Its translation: CAGGILDTQYF.

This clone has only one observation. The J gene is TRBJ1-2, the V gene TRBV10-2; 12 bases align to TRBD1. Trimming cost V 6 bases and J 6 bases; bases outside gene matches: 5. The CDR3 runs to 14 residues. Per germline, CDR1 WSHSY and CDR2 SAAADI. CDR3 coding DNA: TGCGCCAGCAGCTTGGGACAGGGGGCGAATGGCTACACCTTC. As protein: CASSLGQGANGYTF.

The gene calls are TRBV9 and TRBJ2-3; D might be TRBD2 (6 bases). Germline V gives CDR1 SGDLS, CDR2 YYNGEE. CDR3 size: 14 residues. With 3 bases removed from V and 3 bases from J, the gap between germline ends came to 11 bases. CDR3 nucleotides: TGTGCCAGCAGCGCGGACTATGAGACAGATACGCAGTATTTT. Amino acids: CASSADYETDTQYF. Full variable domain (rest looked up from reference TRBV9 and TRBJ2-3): DSGVTQTPKHLITATGQRVTLRCSPRSGDLSVYWYQQSLDQGLQFLIQYYNGEERAKGNILERFSAQQFPDLHSELNLSSLELGDSALYFCASSADYETDTQYFGPGTRLTVL.

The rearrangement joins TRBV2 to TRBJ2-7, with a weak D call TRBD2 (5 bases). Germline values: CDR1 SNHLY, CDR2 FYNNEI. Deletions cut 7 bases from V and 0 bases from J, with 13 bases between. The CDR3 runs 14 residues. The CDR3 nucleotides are TGTGCCAGCATCCGGGGTCCGAGCTCCTACGAGCAGTACTTC. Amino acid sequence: CASIRGPSSYEQYF.